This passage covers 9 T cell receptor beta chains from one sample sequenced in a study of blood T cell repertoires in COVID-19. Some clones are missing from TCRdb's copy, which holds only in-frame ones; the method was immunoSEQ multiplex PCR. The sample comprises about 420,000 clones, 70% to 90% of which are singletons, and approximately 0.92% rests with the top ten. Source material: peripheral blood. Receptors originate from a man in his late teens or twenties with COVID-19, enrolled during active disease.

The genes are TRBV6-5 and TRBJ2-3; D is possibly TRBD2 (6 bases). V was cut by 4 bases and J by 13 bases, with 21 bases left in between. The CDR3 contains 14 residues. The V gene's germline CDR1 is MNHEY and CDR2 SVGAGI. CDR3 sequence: CASSSRLVATGEYF. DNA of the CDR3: TGTGCCAGCAGTTCTCGACTAGTGGCGACGGGGGAGTATTTT.

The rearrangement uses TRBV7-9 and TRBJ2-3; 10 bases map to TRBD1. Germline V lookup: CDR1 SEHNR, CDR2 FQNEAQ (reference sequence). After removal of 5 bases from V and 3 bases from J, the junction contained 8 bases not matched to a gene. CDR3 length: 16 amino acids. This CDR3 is CASSEDRGRRTDTQYF. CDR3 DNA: TGTGCCAGCAGCGAAGACAGGGGGCGTCGAACAGATACGCAGTATTTT.

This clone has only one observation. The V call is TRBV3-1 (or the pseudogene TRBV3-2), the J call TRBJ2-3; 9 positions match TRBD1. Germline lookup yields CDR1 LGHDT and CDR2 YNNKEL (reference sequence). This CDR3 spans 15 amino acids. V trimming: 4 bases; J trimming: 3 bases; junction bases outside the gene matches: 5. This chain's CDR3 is CASSPPGQGTDTQYF. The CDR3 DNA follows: TGTGCCAGCAGCCCACCGGGACAGGGAACAGATACGCAGTATTTT.

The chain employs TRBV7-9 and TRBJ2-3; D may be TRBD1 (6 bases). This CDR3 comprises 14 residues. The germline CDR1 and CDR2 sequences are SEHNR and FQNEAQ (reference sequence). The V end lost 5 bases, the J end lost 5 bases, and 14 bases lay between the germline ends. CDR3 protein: CASSPGVLGDTQYF. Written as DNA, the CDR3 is TGTGCCAGCAGCCCAGGGGTGCTCGGAGATACGCAGTATTTT.

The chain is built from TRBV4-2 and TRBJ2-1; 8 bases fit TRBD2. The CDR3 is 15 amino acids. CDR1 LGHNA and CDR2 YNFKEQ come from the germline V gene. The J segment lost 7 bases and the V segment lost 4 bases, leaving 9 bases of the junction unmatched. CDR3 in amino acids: CASSLTGGPNNEQFF. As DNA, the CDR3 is TGTGCCAGCAGCCTCACGGGGGGGCCTAATAATGAGCAGTTCTTC.

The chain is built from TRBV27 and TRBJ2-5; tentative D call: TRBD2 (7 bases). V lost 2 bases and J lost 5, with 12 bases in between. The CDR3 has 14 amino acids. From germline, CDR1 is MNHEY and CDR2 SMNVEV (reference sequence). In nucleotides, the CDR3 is TGTGCCAGCAGTTTAGCGGGGGCGACTGAGACCCAGTACTTC. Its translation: CASSLAGATETQYF.

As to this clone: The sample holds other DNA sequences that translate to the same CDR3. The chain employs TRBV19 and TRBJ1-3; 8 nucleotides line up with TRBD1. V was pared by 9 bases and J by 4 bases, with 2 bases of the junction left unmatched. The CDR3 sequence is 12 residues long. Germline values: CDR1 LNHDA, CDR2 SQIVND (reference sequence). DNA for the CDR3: TGTGCCAGCGGACAGGGCGGAAACACCATATATTTT. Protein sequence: CASGQGGNTIYF.

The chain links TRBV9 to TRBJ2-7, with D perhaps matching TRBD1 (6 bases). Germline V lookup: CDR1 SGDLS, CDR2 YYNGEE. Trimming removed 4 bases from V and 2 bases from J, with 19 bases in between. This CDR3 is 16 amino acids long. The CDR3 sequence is CASSTSTGKIPYEQYF. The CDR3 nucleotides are TGTGCCAGCAGCACCTCGACAGGAAAAATTCCCTACGAGCAGTACTTC.

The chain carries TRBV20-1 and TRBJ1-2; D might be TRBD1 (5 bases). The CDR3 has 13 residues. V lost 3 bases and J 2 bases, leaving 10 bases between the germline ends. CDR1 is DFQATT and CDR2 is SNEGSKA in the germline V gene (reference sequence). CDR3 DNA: TGCAGTGCTAGTGGGGGGGTCAACTATGGCTACACCTTC. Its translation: CSASGGVNYGYTF.